The 20 T cell receptor beta chains listed next were all sequenced from one sample in a study of shared clonotypes between healthy human individuals. Generated by immunoSEQ multiplex PCR, the TCRdb table keeps only in-frame clones and is missing some. The data contain some 2.1 million clones, roughly 96% of them singletons. Input material: naive CD4+ T cells sorted from blood. Subset noted: CD45RA+ positively selected. These receptors all stem from a man aged 18 to 30 in good health.

The chain has TRBV23-1 and TRBJ1-5, with D uncertain. TRBV23-1 is known as an ORF, though its function is uncertain. V lost 1 base to trimming and J lost 4 bases, with 14 bases between them. The CDR3 spans 16 residues. DNA of the CDR3: TGCGCCAGCAGTCAATTTGTTCGGGCCGAGAATCAGCCCCAGCATTTT. This codes for CASSQFVRAENQPQHF.

This clone was recorded only once. The same CDR3 is also encoded by other DNA sequences in this sample. The gene calls are TRBV5-1 and TRBJ1-2; 7 bases are a match to TRBD1. The junction had 2 bases not matched to a gene; V was cut back by 4 bases and J by 2 bases. Germline V gene lookup returns CDR1 SGHRS and CDR2 YFSETQ. The CDR3 runs 13 residues. CDR3 region: CASSRGQNYGYTF. DNA for the CDR3: TGCGCCAGCAGCAGGGGGCAAAACTATGGCTACACCTTC.

The chain uses TRBV6-5 and TRBJ1-4; unclear D gene. Per germline, CDR1 MNHEY and CDR2 SVGAGI. V was clipped by 4 bases and J by 5 bases, with 17 bases between them. CDR3 length: 16 residues. The CDR3 region is CASSLLAESLNEKLFF. In nucleotides, the CDR3 is TGTGCCAGCAGTTTGCTGGCCGAAAGTTTAAATGAAAAACTGTTTTTT.

Comments on this clone: Different DNA sequences within this sample yield the same CDR3. V usage is TRBV5-1 and J usage is TRBJ1-2; D gene unclear. The V gene's germline CDR1 is SGHRS and CDR2 YFSETQ. The CDR3 contains 12 residues. The ends were cut back, 0 bases at V and 2 bases at J, with 2 bases in the middle. This CDR3 is CASSLGNYGYTF. The CDR3 nucleotides read TGCGCCAGCAGCTTGGGAAACTATGGCTACACCTTC.

The CDR3 loop reads CARSHRGLPYEQYF. As DNA, the CDR3 is TGTGCCAGAAGCCACAGGGGTCTTCCCTACGAGCAGTACTTC. This sequence joins TRBV5-3 and TRBJ2-7; 7 bases fit TRBD1. TRBV5-3 is flagged as an ORF with uncertain function. With V trimmed by 4 bases and J by 2 bases, 6 bases remained unmatched. This CDR3 contains 14 residues.

The V and J genes are TRBV5-6 and TRBJ2-7; the D call may be TRBD1 or TRBD2 (5 bases each). Trimming removed 3 bases from V and 2 bases from J, with 12 bases in between. CDR3 length equals 14 residues. Germline CDR1 is SGHDT and CDR2 is YYEEEE. In nucleotides, the CDR3 is TGTGCCAGCAGCTGGCGGGCAGGGACCTACGAGCAGTACTTC. This encodes CASSWRAGTYEQYF.

V gene TRBV7-9 combines with J gene TRBJ2-1; no clear D gene. The ends were cut back, 5 bases at V and 10 bases at J, with 9 bases in the middle. Per germline, CDR1 SEHNR and CDR2 FQNEAQ (reference sequence). The CDR3 contains 11 residues. CDR3 nucleotides: TGTGCCAGCAGCACAAGTCAGGAGCAGTTCTTC. It codes for CASSTSQEQFF.

The CDR3: CASSRTSGGSGELFF. The CDR3 DNA sequence: TGCGCCAGCAGCCGTACTAGCGGGGGAAGCGGGGAGCTGTTTTTT. The chain links TRBV5-1 to TRBJ2-2, with 11 bases fitting TRBD2. Unmatched junction bases numbered 6, after V lost 4 bases and J lost 7 bases. CDR3 length equals 15 residues. Germline lookup yields CDR1 SGHRS and CDR2 YFSETQ.

V and J are TRBV6-6 and TRBJ2-4; TRBD1 agrees at 7 bases. V shed 11 bases and J 3 bases; nucleotides not matched to a gene: 10. Per the germline V gene, CDR1 is MNHNY and CDR2 is SVGAGI (reference sequence). The length of the CDR3 is 14 residues. The DNA for the CDR3 is TGTGCCTGTAGACAGGGTGATTTCAAAAACATTCAGTACTTC. Its translation is CACRQGDFKNIQYF.

The J gene is TRBJ1-2, the V gene TRBV2; D perhaps matches TRBD1 (6 bases). Trimming removed 9 bases from V and 2 bases from J, with 10 bases in between. Germline V lookup: CDR1 SNHLY, CDR2 FYNNEI. The CDR3 length is 12 residues. In DNA form, the CDR3 reads TGTGCCAGTAGACAGGCAAACTATGGCTACACCTTC. Its protein is CASRQANYGYTF.

In the case of this clone: A much more abundant neighbour one base away suggests this may be a read error. This rearrangement joins TRBV29-1 to TRBJ2-1; D might be TRBD2 (5 bases). V was clipped by 6 bases and J by 4 bases, with 10 bases between them. The germline gives CDR1 SQVTM, CDR2 ANQGSEA. The CDR3 covers 12 residues. In DNA, the CDR3 is TGCAGCGTGAGGGTAGGATACAATGAGCAGTTCTTC. Amino acid sequence: CSVRVGYNEQFF.

The chain combines TRBV28 with TRBJ1-1; tentative D call: TRBD1 (5 bases). Germline CDR1 is MDHEN and CDR2 is SYDVKM. The length of the CDR3 is 14 residues. V was cut by 6 bases and J by 5 bases, with 16 bases left in between. This CDR3 is CASSPPRGITEAFF. For the CDR3, the DNA is TGTGCCAGCAGCCCTCCGCGGGGGATAACTGAAGCTTTCTTT.

As concerns this clone: In the same sample, other DNA sequences code for this CDR3. The chain couples TRBV7-3 to TRBJ2-5, with unresolved D. The germline V and J ends were trimmed by 0 bases and 3 bases, with 5 bases remaining between them. From germline, CDR1 is SGHTA and CDR2 FQGTGA. The CDR3 length is 13 residues. CDR3 protein: CASSLTREETQYF. The CDR3 DNA sequence: TGTGCCAGCAGCTTAACTAGGGAAGAGACCCAGTACTTC.

Note on this clone: Compared with germline, one end of the junction differs, possibly owing to a read error. The rearrangement joins TRBV18 to TRBJ2-2, with 8 bases matching TRBD1. This CDR3 contains 16 residues. Germline CDR1 reads KGHSH; CDR2 reads LQKENI. The CDR3 sequence is CASSPPHRGNSGELFF. In nucleotides, the CDR3 is TGTGCCAGCTCACCACCCCACAGGGGGAACTCCGGGGAGCTGTTTTTT.

A remark on this clone: This same CDR3 is encoded by further DNA sequences in the sample. The rearrangement joins TRBV9 to TRBJ2-5, with 8 positions matching TRBD2. The CDR3 totals 14 residues. Germline-derived CDR1 and CDR2 are SGDLS and YYNGEE. The V gene end was trimmed by 0 bases and the J gene end by 4 bases; junction bases not matched to a gene: 2. The CDR3 protein is CASSVAGGLETQYF. Here the CDR3 DNA reads TGTGCCAGCAGCGTAGCGGGGGGGCTAGAGACCCAGTACTTC.

This chain joins TRBV7-9 and TRBJ1-1; D not resolved. The germline gives CDR1 SEHNR, CDR2 FQNEAQ (reference sequence). CDR3 length equals 13 residues. Between the trimmed V and J ends, which lost 1 base and 2 bases, there was a span of 5 bases. The CDR3 nucleotides are TGTGCCAGCAGCTTAGAATTTAACACTGAAGCTTTCTTT. It translates to CASSLEFNTEAFF.

This chain joins TRBV5-1 and TRBJ2-2, with TRBD2 identical over 8 bases. Germline CDR1 SGHRS, CDR2 YFSETQ. There are 16 residues in the CDR3. After removal of 6 bases from V and 4 bases from J, the junction contained 11 bases not matched to a gene. In DNA, the CDR3 is TGCGCCAGCACCCCGCTTGACGGGAGGGCCACCGGGGAGCTGTTTTTT. This gives the protein CASTPLDGRATGELFF.

This rearrangement joins TRBV10-3 to TRBJ2-7, with 15 nucleotides matching TRBD2. CDR1 and CDR2 (germline): ENHRY, SYGVKD. This CDR3 region has 14 residues. The V segment lost 10 bases and the J segment 2 bases; nucleotides outside the gene matches: 3. Written as DNA, the CDR3 is TGTGCCACGGGACTAGCGGGGGGCGCCTACGAGCAGTACTTC. Amino acids: CATGLAGGAYEQYF.

CDR3 loop: CASNPQGRNTEAFF. CDR3 in DNA: TGTGCCAGCAATCCACAGGGAAGAAACACTGAAGCTTTCTTT. V gene TRBV2 combines with J gene TRBJ1-1; D possibly corresponds to TRBD1 (6 bases). CDR3 length: 14 amino acids. The V gene lost 7 bases and the J gene lost 2 bases, with 14 bases spanning the gap. Per germline, CDR1 SNHLY and CDR2 FYNNEI.

V usage is TRBV6-1 and J usage is TRBJ2-7; TRBD1 matches at 10 bases. The ends lost 4 bases at V and 3 bases at J; junction bases unmatched: 9. There are 16 residues in the CDR3. CDR1 is MNHNS, CDR2 SASEGT, per germline. CDR3 in amino acids: CASSGLGTGEFYEQYF. DNA of the CDR3: TGTGCCAGCAGTGGACTCGGGACAGGGGAATTCTACGAGCAGTACTTC.